This entry lists 8 T cell receptor beta chains sequenced from one sample in a study of blood T cell repertoires in COVID-19. The data were produced by immunoSEQ multiplex PCR, yet TCRdb's version contains in-frame clones alone and is incomplete. The sample has some 42,000 clones; about 90% are singletons. The specimen sequenced was peripheral blood. The receptors come from a man between 45 and 60 years old with active COVID-19.

The chain joins TRBV5-1 to TRBJ1-1; D might be TRBD1 (6 bases). The CDR3 loop spans 15 amino acids. Trimming shortened V by 0 bases and J by 3 bases, and 12 bases separated the two germline ends. Germline values: CDR1 SGHRS, CDR2 YFSETQ. The CDR3: CASSLDVQGYTEAFF. In DNA, the CDR3 is TGCGCCAGCAGCTTGGATGTCCAGGGGTACACTGAAGCTTTCTTT.

J is TRBJ1-1 and V is TRBV18; D remains unclear. Germline-derived CDR1 and CDR2 are KGHSH and LQKENI. CDR3 length: 13 amino acids. V lost 5 bases and J lost 1, with 8 bases in between. The CDR3 nucleotides are TGTGCCAGCTCATGGGAGGGGAACACTGAAGCTTTCTTT. Its translation: CASSWEGNTEAFF.

The V gene is TRBV5-1, the J gene TRBJ2-7; 11 positions match TRBD1. V dropped 8 bases and J dropped 2; count of bases not matched to a gene: 6. The CDR3 covers 14 residues. Germline V gives CDR1 SGHRS, CDR2 YFSETQ. The chain's CDR3 is CASGPGQGAYEQYF. Written as DNA, the CDR3 is TGCGCCAGTGGGCCGGGACAGGGGGCCTACGAGCAGTACTTC.

V usage is TRBV29-1 and J usage is TRBJ2-6, with TRBD2 identical over 7 bases. This CDR3 has 16 amino acids. Germline values: CDR1 SQVTM, CDR2 ANQGSEA. V trimming: 6 bases; J trimming: 4 bases; junction bases outside the gene matches: 12. CDR3 DNA sequence: TGCAGCGTATCTCCCGGGGGAGGGGCAGGGGCCAACGTCCTGACTTTC. This translates into CSVSPGGGAGANVLTF.

V gene TRBV5-4 combines with J gene TRBJ2-7, with 8 bases that match TRBD2. This CDR3 spans 13 amino acids. The J segment lost 0 bases and the V segment lost 7 bases, leaving 3 bases of the junction unmatched. Germline CDR1 and CDR2: SGHNT and YYREEE (reference sequence). CDR3 in amino acids: CASRGGSSYEQYF. Written as DNA, the CDR3 is TGTGCCAGCCGGGGGGGGAGCTCCTACGAGCAGTACTTC.

The J gene is TRBJ2-3, the V gene TRBV29-1; 12 nucleotides match TRBD2. V trimming: 5 bases; J trimming: 3 bases; junction bases outside the gene matches: 18. The CDR3 is 19 residues long. Germline V gives CDR1 SQVTM, CDR2 ANQGSEA. The CDR3 bases are TGCAGCGTTCGCAGGATGGCGACTAGCGGGAGTATGGCTACAGATACGCAGTATTTT. This translates into CSVRRMATSGSMATDTQYF.

This clone was detected once. The chain joins TRBV28 to TRBJ2-5; maybe TRBD1 (6 bases). The CDR3 extends over 13 amino acids. V lost 8 bases and J lost 2, with 12 bases in between. Germline-derived CDR1 and CDR2 are MDHEN and SYDVKM. CDR3 sequence: CASLGQWQETQYF. The CDR3 bases are TGTGCCAGCCTCGGACAGTGGCAAGAGACCCAGTACTTC.

CDR3 nucleotide sequence: TGTGCCAGCAGGTACCAGGGGGATAACACTGAAGCTTTCTTT. This gives the protein CASRYQGDNTEAFF. The chain carries TRBV6-5 and TRBJ1-1; 7 bases agree with TRBD1. CDR1 MNHEY and CDR2 SVGAGI come from the germline V gene. Trimming took 6 bases from V and 2 from J; bases not matched to a gene: 6. CDR3 length equals 14 residues.